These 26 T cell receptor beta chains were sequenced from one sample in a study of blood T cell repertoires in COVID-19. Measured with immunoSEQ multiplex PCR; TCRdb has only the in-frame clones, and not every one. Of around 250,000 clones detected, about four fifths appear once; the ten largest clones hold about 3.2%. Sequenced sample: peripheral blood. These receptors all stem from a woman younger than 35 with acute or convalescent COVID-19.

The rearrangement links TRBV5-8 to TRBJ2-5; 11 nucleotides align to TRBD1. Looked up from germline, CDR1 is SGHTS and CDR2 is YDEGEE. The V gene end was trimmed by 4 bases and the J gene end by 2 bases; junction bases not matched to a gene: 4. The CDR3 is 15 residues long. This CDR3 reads CASSEGTGGQETQYF. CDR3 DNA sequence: TGTGCCAGCAGCGAAGGGACAGGGGGGCAAGAGACCCAGTACTTC. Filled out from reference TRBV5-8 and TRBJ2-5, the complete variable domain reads EAGVTQSPTHLIKTRGQQATLRCSPISGHTSVYWYQQALGLGLQFLLWYDEGEERNRGNFPPRFSGRQFPNYSSELNVNALELEDSALYLCASSEGTGGQETQYFGPGTRLLVL.

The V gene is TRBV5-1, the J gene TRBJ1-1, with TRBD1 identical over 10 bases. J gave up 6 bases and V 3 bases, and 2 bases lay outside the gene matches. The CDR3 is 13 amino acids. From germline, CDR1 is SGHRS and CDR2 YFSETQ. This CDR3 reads CASSSGTGAEAFF. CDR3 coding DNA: TGCGCCAGCAGCTCCGGGACAGGGGCTGAAGCTTTCTTT.

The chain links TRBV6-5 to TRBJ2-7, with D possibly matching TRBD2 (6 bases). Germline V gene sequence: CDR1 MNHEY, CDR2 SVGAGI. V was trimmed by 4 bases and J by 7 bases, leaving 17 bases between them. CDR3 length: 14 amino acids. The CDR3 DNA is TGTGCCAGCAGTTGGTTGCTGGGGGGTAAGGAGCAGTACTTC. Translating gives CASSWLLGGKEQYF.

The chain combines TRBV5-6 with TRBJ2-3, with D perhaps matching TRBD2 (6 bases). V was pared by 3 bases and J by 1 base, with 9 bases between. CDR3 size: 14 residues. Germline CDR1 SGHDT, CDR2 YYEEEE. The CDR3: CASSSRGRTDTQYF. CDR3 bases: TGTGCCAGCAGCTCGCGGGGCCGCACAGATACGCAGTATTTT.

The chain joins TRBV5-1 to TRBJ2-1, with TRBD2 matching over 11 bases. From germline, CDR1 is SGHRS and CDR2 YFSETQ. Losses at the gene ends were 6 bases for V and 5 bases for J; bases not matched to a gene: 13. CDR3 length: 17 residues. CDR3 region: CASNPWAGTSGNNEQFF. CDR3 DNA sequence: TGCGCCAGCAACCCTTGGGCGGGGACTAGCGGAAACAATGAGCAGTTCTTC.

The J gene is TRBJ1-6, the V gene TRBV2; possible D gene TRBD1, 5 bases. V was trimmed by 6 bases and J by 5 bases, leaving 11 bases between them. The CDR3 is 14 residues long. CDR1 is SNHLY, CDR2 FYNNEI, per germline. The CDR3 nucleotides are TGTGCCAGCAGGGCGGGACGGAATAATTCACCCCTCCACTTT. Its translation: CASRAGRNNSPLHF.

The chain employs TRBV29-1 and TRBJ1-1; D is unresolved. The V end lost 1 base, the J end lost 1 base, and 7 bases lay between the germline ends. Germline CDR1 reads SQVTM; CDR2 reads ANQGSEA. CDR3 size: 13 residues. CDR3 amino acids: CSVEVTANTEAFF. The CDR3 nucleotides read TGCAGCGTTGAAGTCACAGCGAACACTGAAGCTTTCTTT.

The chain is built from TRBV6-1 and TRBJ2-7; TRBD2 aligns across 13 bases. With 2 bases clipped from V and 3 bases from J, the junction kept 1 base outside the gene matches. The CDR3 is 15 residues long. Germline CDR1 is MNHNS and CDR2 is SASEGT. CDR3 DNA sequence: TGTGCCAGCAGTGAATGGACTAGCGGGAGCTACGAGCAGTACTTC. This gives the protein CASSEWTSGSYEQYF.

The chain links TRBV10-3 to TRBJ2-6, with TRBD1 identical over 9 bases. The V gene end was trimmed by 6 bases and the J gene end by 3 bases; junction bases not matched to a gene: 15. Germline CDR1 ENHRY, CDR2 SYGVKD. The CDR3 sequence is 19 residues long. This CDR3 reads CAISDFFGTGSGGANVLTF. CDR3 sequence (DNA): TGTGCCATCAGCGATTTTTTCGGGACAGGGAGTGGTGGGGCCAACGTCCTGACTTTC.

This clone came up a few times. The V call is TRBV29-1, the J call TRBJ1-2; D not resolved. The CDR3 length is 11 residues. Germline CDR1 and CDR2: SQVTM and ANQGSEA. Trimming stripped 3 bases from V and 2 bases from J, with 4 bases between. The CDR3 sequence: CSVESNYGYTF. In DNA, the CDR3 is TGCAGCGTTGAGTCGAACTATGGCTACACCTTC.

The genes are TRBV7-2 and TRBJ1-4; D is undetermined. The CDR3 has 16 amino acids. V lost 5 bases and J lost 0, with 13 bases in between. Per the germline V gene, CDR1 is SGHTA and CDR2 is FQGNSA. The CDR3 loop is CASSEGAAPTNEKLFF. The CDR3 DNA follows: TGTGCCAGCAGCGAAGGCGCGGCACCAACTAATGAAAAACTGTTTTTT.

The CDR3 nucleotides read TGCGCCAGCAGTGAGTTGAAAGGGGCCGGGACCCAGTACTTC. Its translation: CASSELKGAGTQYF. The chain carries TRBV10-2 and TRBJ2-5; D is possibly TRBD1 (5 bases). Germline V gene lookup returns CDR1 WSHSY and CDR2 SAAADI. The CDR3 runs 14 residues. The V gene lost 1 base and the J gene lost 7 bases, with 13 bases spanning the gap.

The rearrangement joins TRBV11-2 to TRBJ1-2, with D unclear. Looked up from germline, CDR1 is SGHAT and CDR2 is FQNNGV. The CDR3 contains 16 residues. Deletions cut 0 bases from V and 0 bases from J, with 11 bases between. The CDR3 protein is CASSLDPNRANYGYTF. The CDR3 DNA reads TGTGCCAGCAGCTTAGATCCCAACAGAGCTAACTATGGCTACACCTTC.

The CDR3 DNA sequence: TGTGCCAGCAGTGAAGCATCAGGATCTGGGGCCAACGTCCTGACTTTC. Translation gives CASSEASGSGANVLTF. The rearrangement links TRBV6-1 to TRBJ2-6, with no clear D. V was cut by 0 bases and J by 1 base, with 7 bases left in between. Per germline, CDR1 MNHNS and CDR2 SASEGT. The CDR3 length is 16 residues.

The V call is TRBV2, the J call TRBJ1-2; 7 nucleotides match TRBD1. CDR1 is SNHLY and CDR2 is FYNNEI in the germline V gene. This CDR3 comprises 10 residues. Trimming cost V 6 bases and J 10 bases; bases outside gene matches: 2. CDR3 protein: CASRTGYYTF. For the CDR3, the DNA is TGTGCCAGCAGGACAGGGTACTACACCTTC.

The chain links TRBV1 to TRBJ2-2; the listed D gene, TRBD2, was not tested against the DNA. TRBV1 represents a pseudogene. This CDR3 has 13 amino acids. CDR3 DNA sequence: TGCACCAGCAGCCAGGTACTCTCCGGGGAGCTGTTTTTT. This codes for CTSSQVLSGELFF.

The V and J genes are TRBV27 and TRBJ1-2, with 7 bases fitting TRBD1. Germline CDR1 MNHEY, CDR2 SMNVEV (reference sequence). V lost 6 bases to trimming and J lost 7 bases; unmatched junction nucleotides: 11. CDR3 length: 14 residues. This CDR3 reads CASRAGTVGSGYTF. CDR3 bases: TGTGCCAGCAGGGCAGGGACAGTGGGAAGTGGCTACACCTTC.

The CDR3 DNA is TGTGCCTGGAATTCCCAACAGGGCTCACCCCTCCACTTT. Translation gives CAWNSQQGSPLHF. The chain combines TRBV30 with TRBJ1-6; tentatively, D is TRBD1 (6 bases). Germline-derived CDR1 and CDR2 are GTSNPN and SVGIG (reference sequence). The CDR3 length is 13 residues. V gave up 4 bases and J gave up 10 bases, with 14 bases separating them.

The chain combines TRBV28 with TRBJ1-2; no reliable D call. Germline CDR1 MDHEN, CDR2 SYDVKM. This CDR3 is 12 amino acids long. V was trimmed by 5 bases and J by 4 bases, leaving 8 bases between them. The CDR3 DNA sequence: TGTGCCAGCAGTCCTCTAGGCTATGGCTACACCTTC. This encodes CASSPLGYGYTF.

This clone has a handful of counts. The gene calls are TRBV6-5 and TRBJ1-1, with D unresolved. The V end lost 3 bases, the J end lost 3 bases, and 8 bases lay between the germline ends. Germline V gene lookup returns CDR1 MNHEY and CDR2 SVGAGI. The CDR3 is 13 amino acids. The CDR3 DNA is TGTGCCAGCAGTTATAAGCGGGACACTGAAGCTTTCTTT. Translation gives CASSYKRDTEAFF.

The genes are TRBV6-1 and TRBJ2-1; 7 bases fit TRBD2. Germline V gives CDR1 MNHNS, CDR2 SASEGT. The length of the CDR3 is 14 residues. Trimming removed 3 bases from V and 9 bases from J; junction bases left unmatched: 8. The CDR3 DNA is TGTGCCAGCAGTGAGGGGCGGGAGTGGGGTGAGCAGTTCTTC. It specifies CASSEGREWGEQFF.

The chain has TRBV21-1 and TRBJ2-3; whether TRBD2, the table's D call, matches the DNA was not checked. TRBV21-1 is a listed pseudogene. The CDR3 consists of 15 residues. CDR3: CASSDPSVKGDTQYF. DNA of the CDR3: TGTGCCAGCAGCGATCCTAGCGTTAAAGGAGATACGCAGTATTTT.

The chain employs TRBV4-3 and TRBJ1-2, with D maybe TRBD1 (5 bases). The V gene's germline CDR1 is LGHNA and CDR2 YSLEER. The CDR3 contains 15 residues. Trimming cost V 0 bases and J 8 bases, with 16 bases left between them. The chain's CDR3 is CASSQDRGFMWGYTF. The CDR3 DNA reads TGCGCCAGCAGCCAAGATCGGGGGTTCATGTGGGGCTACACCTTC.

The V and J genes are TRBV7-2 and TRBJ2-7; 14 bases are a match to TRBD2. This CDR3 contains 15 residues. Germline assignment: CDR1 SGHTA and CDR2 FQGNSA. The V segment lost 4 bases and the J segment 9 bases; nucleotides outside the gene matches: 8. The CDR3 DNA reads TGTGCCAGCAGCTCTCGACTAGCGGGAGGGCCAGGGCAGTACTTC. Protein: CASSSRLAGGPGQYF.

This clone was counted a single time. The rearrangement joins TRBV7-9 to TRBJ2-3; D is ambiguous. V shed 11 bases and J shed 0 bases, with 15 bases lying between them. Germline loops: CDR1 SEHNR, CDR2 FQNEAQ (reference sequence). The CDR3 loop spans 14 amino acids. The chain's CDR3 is CAGEPDFSTDTQYF. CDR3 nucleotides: TGTGCCGGAGAGCCAGACTTTAGCACAGATACGCAGTATTTT.

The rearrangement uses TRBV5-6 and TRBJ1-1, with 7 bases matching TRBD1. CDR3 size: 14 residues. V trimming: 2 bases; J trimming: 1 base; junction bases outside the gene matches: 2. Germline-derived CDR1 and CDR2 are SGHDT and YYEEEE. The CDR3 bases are TGTGCCAGCAGCTTTGGGGACAGGAACACTGAAGCTTTCTTT. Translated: CASSFGDRNTEAFF. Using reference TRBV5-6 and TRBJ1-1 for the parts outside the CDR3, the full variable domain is DAGVTQSPTHLIKTRGQQVTLRCSPKSGHDTVSWYQQALGQGPQFIFQYYEEEERQRGNFPDRFSGHQFPNYSSELNVNALLLGDSALYLCASSFGDRNTEAFFGQGTRLTVV.